These 23 T cell receptor beta chains were all obtained from the same sample, sequenced in a study of a mutant IDH1 vaccine in newly diagnosed glioma. These receptors lack a known antigen. The time point was: week 47, end of study. In every dose of vaccine, 300 ug of mutant IDH1 20-mer peptide was given alongside topical imiquimod. Assay used: immunoSEQ multiplex PCR; TCRdb lists only in-frame clones, some missing. The sample has about 46,000 clones; 84% are singletons. The specimen was PBMCs, collected from a glioma patient whose treatment included an IDH1 peptide vaccine. These receptors came from a woman aged 30 to 39 with glioma. Some clones in this sample may be carry-over from other donors' samples.

The V call is TRBV13, the J call TRBJ2-1; TRBD2 matches 7 bases. Germline V gene sequence: CDR1 PRHDT, CDR2 FYEKMQ (reference sequence). The length of the CDR3 is 11 residues. V trimming: 5 bases; J trimming: 12 bases; junction bases outside the gene matches: 4. Here the CDR3 DNA reads TGTGCCAGCAGCGGGGAGGGCCGGCAGTTCTTC. The encoded protein is CASSGEGRQFF.

This clone was found once. The chain couples TRBV4-1 to TRBJ1-3; D ambiguous. Per germline, CDR1 MGHRA and CDR2 YSYEKL. The length of the CDR3 is 13 residues. Trimming removed 1 base from V and 4 bases from J, with 5 bases in between. CDR3 DNA: TGCGCCAGCAGCCAAGTTGACGGAAACACCATATATTTT. This codes for CASSQVDGNTIYF.

The J gene is TRBJ2-7, the V gene TRBV7-2, with unresolved D. Germline CDR1 SGHTA, CDR2 FQGNSA. With 1 base removed from V and 0 bases from J, the gap between germline ends came to 7 bases. The CDR3 contains 14 residues. The CDR3 coding sequence is TGTGCCAGCAGCTTAGTGGACCGCTCCTACGAGCAGTACTTC. Its protein product is CASSLVDRSYEQYF. Variable domain in full (rest from reference TRBV7-2 and TRBJ2-7): GAGVSQSPSNKVTEKGKDVELRCDPISGHTALYWYRQSLGQGLEFLIYFQGNSAPDKSGLPSDRFSAERTGGSVSTLTIQRTQQEDSAVYLCASSLVDRSYEQYFGPGTRLTVT.

This chain joins TRBV2 and TRBJ2-1; D may match TRBD1 or TRBD2 (5 bases each). CDR3 length equals 12 residues. Per germline, CDR1 SNHLY and CDR2 FYNNEI. V lost 8 bases and J lost 6, with 11 bases in between. The CDR3 sequence: CASASGTNEQFF. CDR3 sequence (DNA): TGTGCCAGCGCATCAGGGACCAATGAGCAGTTCTTC.

The chain employs TRBV10-1 and TRBJ2-2; 8 bases match TRBD1. Per germline, CDR1 WNHNN and CDR2 SYGVQD (reference sequence). V lost 6 bases and J lost 1; bases outside the gene matches: 4. The CDR3 totals 15 residues. The chain's CDR3 is CASRSGTGNTGELFF. The CDR3 bases are TGCGCCAGCAGGTCCGGGACAGGGAACACCGGGGAGCTGTTTTTT.

This clone came up a few times. This sequence joins TRBV6-1 and TRBJ2-6; a weak D match, TRBD1 (7 bases). V lost 3 bases to trimming and J lost 0 bases, with 15 bases between them. The V gene's germline CDR1 is MNHNS and CDR2 SASEGT. This CDR3 is built from 18 residues. The CDR3 nucleotides read TGTGCCAGCAGTGATCACCAGGGGGGCCCCTCTGGGGCCAACGTCCTGACTTTC. Translated: CASSDHQGGPSGANVLTF.

The rearrangement joins TRBV5-1 to TRBJ1-2; D possibly corresponds to TRBD1 (5 bases). Germline V gives CDR1 SGHRS, CDR2 YFSETQ. V was trimmed by 4 bases and J by 8 bases, leaving 15 bases between them. The CDR3 has 13 amino acids. The CDR3 is CASSDGGGYGYTF. CDR3 DNA sequence: TGCGCCAGCAGCGATGGTGGGGGATACGGCTACACCTTC.

This clone turned up a few times. This chain uses TRBV6-1 with TRBJ2-1; maybe TRBD2 (5 bases). The V gene lost 2 bases and the J gene lost 4 bases, with 9 bases spanning the gap. Germline CDR1 reads MNHNS; CDR2 reads SASEGT. The CDR3 extends over 14 amino acids. The CDR3 sequence is CASSEPGFYNEQFF. The CDR3 DNA reads TGTGCCAGCAGTGAACCGGGGTTTTACAATGAGCAGTTCTTC.

The chain links TRBV27 to TRBJ2-7; 9 nucleotides line up with TRBD2. The CDR3 contains 15 residues. Germline CDR1 reads MNHEY; CDR2 reads SMNVEV (reference sequence). Trimming took 4 bases from V and 0 from J; bases not matched to a gene: 4. The CDR3 loop is CASSSPSGASYEQYF. In DNA form, the CDR3 reads TGTGCCAGCAGTTCGCCTAGCGGGGCCTCCTACGAGCAGTACTTC.

The rearrangement links TRBV10-3 to TRBJ2-6, with a tentative D call TRBD1 (6 bases). Germline values: CDR1 ENHRY, CDR2 SYGVKD. The CDR3 spans 13 residues. Trimming took off 10 bases at V and 2 bases at J, with 9 bases between the two ends. Here the CDR3 reads CATRGPGANVLTF. The CDR3 nucleotides read TGTGCCACCAGGGGTCCTGGGGCCAACGTCCTGACTTTC.

This chain connects TRBV10-2 to TRBJ1-2; perhaps TRBD1 as D (5 bases). The germline V gene encodes CDR1 WSHSY and CDR2 SAAADI. The CDR3 sequence is 13 residues long. Trimming removed 3 bases at V and 8 bases at J, with 13 bases between. The CDR3 loop is CASSDQGLGGYTF. The DNA of the CDR3 is TGCGCCAGCAGTGATCAGGGACTGGGGGGCTACACCTTC.

The chain combines TRBV7-2 with TRBJ1-5, with 9 bases identical to TRBD1. J was trimmed by 3 bases and V by 5 bases; bases with no gene match: 5. CDR3 length: 15 residues. Looked up from germline, CDR1 is SGHTA and CDR2 is FQGNSA. The CDR3 region is CASSRGQGHNQPQHF. In nucleotides, the CDR3 is TGTGCCAGCAGCCGGGGACAGGGCCACAATCAGCCCCAGCATTTT.

The V and J genes are TRBV6-4 and TRBJ1-1; D remains ambiguous. The germline gives CDR1 MRHNA, CDR2 SNTAGT. V was pared by 11 bases and J by 0 bases, with 13 bases between. This CDR3 has 13 residues. CDR3 protein: CASSAHMNTEAFF. In nucleotides, the CDR3 is TGTGCCTCCTCGGCCCATATGAACACTGAAGCTTTCTTT.

J is TRBJ2-5 and V is TRBV7-3; TRBD2 agrees at 7 bases. Looked up from germline, CDR1 is SGHTA and CDR2 is FQGTGA. V dropped 1 base and J dropped 1; count of bases not matched to a gene: 15. This CDR3 is 19 amino acids long. CDR3 region: CASSLKRTSETTPQETQYF. In DNA, the CDR3 is TGTGCCAGCAGCTTAAAACGCACTAGCGAAACCACCCCCCAAGAGACCCAGTACTTC.

The J gene is TRBJ2-7, the V gene TRBV28; D possibly corresponds to TRBD1 (5 bases). This CDR3 region has 17 residues. Deletions cut 6 bases from V and 3 bases from J, with 24 bases between. Per the germline V gene, CDR1 is MDHEN and CDR2 is SYDVKM. CDR3 in amino acids: CASSVNVDRSTFYEQYF. The CDR3 nucleotides read TGTGCCAGCAGCGTCAACGTCGACAGATCCACCTTCTACGAGCAGTACTTC.

This sequence joins TRBV7-8 and TRBJ2-7; D remains unclear. The CDR3 runs 15 residues. Trimming left V 1 base short and J 2 bases short, with 12 bases between. Germline assignment: CDR1 SGHVS and CDR2 FQNEAQ. In DNA form, the CDR3 reads TGTGCCAGCAGCTTAGAGGCAGCGACCCCCTACGAGCAGTACTTC. This encodes CASSLEAATPYEQYF.

Written as DNA, the CDR3 is TGTGCCAGCTCCCCCCGGGGTGGGGGGGTCTACGAGCAGTACTTC. This translates into CASSPRGGGVYEQYF. This sequence joins TRBV6-5 and TRBJ2-7, with 7 bases aligning to TRBD2. Germline V lookup: CDR1 MNHEY, CDR2 SVGAGI. The CDR3 extends over 15 amino acids. The J segment lost 3 bases and the V segment lost 8 bases, leaving 13 bases of the junction unmatched.

The chain couples TRBV11-3 to TRBJ1-5, with D maybe TRBD1 (5 bases). V lost 4 bases and J 6 bases, leaving 25 bases between the germline ends. The V gene's germline CDR1 is SGHNT and CDR2 YENEEA. CDR3 length equals 18 residues. This chain's CDR3 is CASSYRRRGEREGQPQHF. Here the CDR3 DNA reads TGTGCCAGCAGCTACCGCCGGCGGGGGGAAAGGGAGGGTCAGCCCCAGCATTTT.

The chain has TRBV14 and TRBJ1-3; D call uncertain. V was pared by 7 bases and J by 2 bases, with 15 bases between. The germline gives CDR1 SGHDN, CDR2 FVKESK. This CDR3 has 15 amino acids. The CDR3 loop reads CASTRYTGAGNTIYF. Written as DNA, the CDR3 is TGTGCCAGCACCCGATACACGGGAGCTGGAAACACCATATATTTT.

The rearrangement uses TRBV7-9 and TRBJ2-3; 8 bases line up with TRBD2. Trimming took 3 bases from V and 1 from J; bases not matched to a gene: 9. Germline CDR1 is SEHNR and CDR2 is FQNEAQ (reference sequence). The CDR3 extends over 17 amino acids. CDR3 residues: CASSFRGASGRTDTQYF. For the CDR3, the DNA is TGTGCCAGCAGCTTCCGGGGGGCTAGCGGGCGCACAGATACGCAGTATTTT.

The chain combines TRBV2 with TRBJ2-2; either TRBD1 or TRBD2 may fit D (6 bases each). The length of the CDR3 is 16 residues. Germline values: CDR1 SNHLY, CDR2 FYNNEI. Trimming stripped 1 base from V and 1 base from J, with 10 bases between. CDR3 amino acids: CASSEGGGMNTGELFF. As DNA, the CDR3 is TGTGCCAGCAGTGAAGGAGGGGGGATGAACACCGGGGAGCTGTTTTTT.

This clone was seen more than once but under ten times. The chain joins TRBV29-1 to TRBJ1-1; D may be TRBD1 (6 bases). This CDR3 is built from 13 residues. The V gene lost 7 bases and the J gene lost 1 base, with 13 bases spanning the gap. Germline V gene lookup returns CDR1 SQVTM and CDR2 ANQGSEA. The CDR3 here is CSADRSRNTEAFF. As DNA, the CDR3 is TGCAGCGCAGACAGGTCGAGGAACACTGAAGCTTTCTTT.

Written as DNA, the CDR3 is TGTGCCAGCAGCTTAATTCTGGGACTAGCGGGAGAAGGAGCCTACAATGAGCAGTTCTTC. Its translation: CASSLILGLAGEGAYNEQFF. The rearrangement links TRBV11-3 to TRBJ2-1; 14 bases match TRBD2. This CDR3 is 20 amino acids long. J was trimmed by 2 bases and V by 2 bases; bases with no gene match: 11. Germline V gene lookup returns CDR1 SGHNT and CDR2 YENEEA.